These 25 T cell receptor beta chains were all obtained from the same sample, sequenced in a study of blood T cell repertoires in COVID-19. Clones were read by immunoSEQ multiplex PCR, and TCRdb kept only the in-frame ones, dropping some. The sample carries a few hundred thousand clones, approximately 83% recorded once. The sequenced sample consisted of peripheral blood. The source is a woman aged 25 to 39 who had recovered from COVID-19.

The chain carries TRBV27 and TRBJ2-1; 8 nucleotides agree with TRBD2. Losses at the gene ends were 3 bases for V and 4 bases for J; bases not matched to a gene: 5. Germline lookup yields CDR1 MNHEY and CDR2 SMNVEV (reference sequence). The CDR3 spans 15 residues. CDR3 loop: CASSLSGREYNEQFF. The CDR3 DNA reads TGTGCCAGCAGTTTGAGCGGGAGAGAGTACAATGAGCAGTTCTTC.

The chain joins TRBV5-5 to TRBJ2-2, with D possibly being TRBD1 (6 bases). Germline lookup yields CDR1 SGHKS and CDR2 YYEKEE (reference sequence). The CDR3 is made up of 15 amino acids. Trimming pared 4 bases from V and 0 bases from J, leaving 10 bases between. The CDR3 spells CASSPWTANTGELFF. CDR3 bases: TGTGCCAGCAGCCCCTGGACAGCGAACACCGGGGAGCTGTTTTTT.

J is TRBJ2-1 and V is TRBV29-1; D call uncertain. The CDR3 length is 14 residues. Trimming removed 6 bases at V and 0 bases at J, with 12 bases between. The germline gives CDR1 SQVTM, CDR2 ANQGSEA. The CDR3 nucleotides read TGCAGCGTAGTCCGGTCTTTCTCCTACAATGAGCAGTTCTTC. It codes for CSVVRSFSYNEQFF.

In DNA form, the CDR3 reads TGTGCCAGCAGCTCAACTAGCGGGGCCCTCAATGAGCAGTTCTTC. It codes for CASSSTSGALNEQFF. The chain recombines TRBV11-1 with TRBJ2-1; TRBD2 matches at 10 bases. The ends lost 4 bases at V and 6 bases at J; junction bases unmatched: 6. Germline CDR1 SGHAT, CDR2 FQDESV (reference sequence). The CDR3 contains 15 residues.

This rearrangement joins TRBV5-1 to TRBJ2-1; 9 positions match TRBD2. V gave up 5 bases and J gave up 6 bases; unmatched junction bases: 9. Germline lookup yields CDR1 SGHRS and CDR2 YFSETQ. The CDR3 sequence is 15 residues long. The CDR3 DNA reads TGCGCCAGCAGAATTAATATAGCGGGAGTCAATGAGCAGTTCTTC. Protein product: CASRINIAGVNEQFF.

The chain recombines TRBV4-1 with TRBJ1-1; perhaps TRBD1 as D (6 bases). CDR1 and CDR2 from the germline V gene are MGHRA and YSYEKL. There are 12 residues in the CDR3. V dropped 8 bases and J dropped 3 bases, with 10 bases sitting between them. In DNA, the CDR3 is TGCGCCAGCGGGGGCAGCTACACTGAAGCTTTCTTT. This translates into CASGGSYTEAFF.

CDR3 residues: CASSLYRGRTNEKLFF. CDR3 in DNA: TGTGCCAGCAGCCTCTACAGGGGGCGAACTAATGAAAAACTGTTTTTT. V gene TRBV5-8 combines with J gene TRBJ1-4, with 9 bases fitting TRBD1. The CDR3 has 16 residues. Losses at the gene ends were 4 bases for V and 1 base for J; bases not matched to a gene: 5. Germline assignment: CDR1 SGHTS and CDR2 YDEGEE.

V is TRBV27 and J is TRBJ2-1; D is unclear. The germline V gene has CDR1 MNHEY and CDR2 SMNVEV (reference sequence). The CDR3 consists of 13 residues. Trimming took off 6 bases at V and 1 base at J, with 7 bases between the two ends. The CDR3 region has the DNA TGTGCCAGCAGCCCCATGTCCTACAATGAGCAGTTCTTC. Its protein is CASSPMSYNEQFF.

The chain joins TRBV19 to TRBJ1-3, with D uncertain. Germline V CDR1 and CDR2: LNHDA, SQIVND (reference sequence). V was pared by 3 bases and J by 0 bases, with 6 bases between. The CDR3 runs to 14 residues. CDR3 region: CASSIGASGNTIYF. The CDR3 nucleotides read TGTGCCAGTAGTATCGGAGCCTCTGGAAACACCATATATTTT.

This clone was observed once. The chain employs TRBV27 and TRBJ2-3; weak D call: TRBD1 (5 bases). The CDR3 covers 16 residues. Germline CDR1 is MNHEY and CDR2 is SMNVEV (reference sequence). V gave up 3 bases and J gave up 2 bases, with 15 bases separating them. In DNA form, the CDR3 reads TGTGCCAGCAGTTTGATTGTGGCAGGGCCCACAGATACGCAGTATTTT. This codes for CASSLIVAGPTDTQYF.

This clone occurred once. This chain links TRBV7-9 with TRBJ1-2; D uncertain. The germline V gene has CDR1 SEHNR and CDR2 FQNEAQ (reference sequence). V was trimmed by 2 bases and J by 4 bases, leaving 17 bases between them. This CDR3 region has 16 residues. The CDR3 DNA sequence: TGTGCCAGCAGCTTAATCGGTGGGCAGACCCCCTATGGCTACACCTTC. This sequence encodes CASSLIGGQTPYGYTF.

V is TRBV27 and J is TRBJ2-5, with 9 bases fitting TRBD1. Germline trimming cut 5 bases from V and 4 bases from J; bases unmatched to any gene: 11. The length of the CDR3 is 16 residues. Germline V gene sequence: CDR1 MNHEY, CDR2 SMNVEV (reference sequence). The CDR3 DNA is TGTGCCAGCAGTGTAGCCCCGGGACAGGGAGGAGAGACCCAGTACTTC. Residues: CASSVAPGQGGETQYF.

The V call is TRBV4-1, the J call TRBJ1-6; D gene unclear. Germline CDR1 is MGHRA and CDR2 is YSYEKL. The V and J ends lost 1 base and 9 bases respectively, with 19 bases between them. The CDR3 covers 17 residues. This CDR3 is CASSQGLRGQIGSPLHF. As DNA, the CDR3 is TGCGCCAGCAGCCAAGGACTCAGAGGGCAGATAGGTTCACCCCTCCACTTT.

CDR3 DNA sequence: TGTGCCAGCCTGCCAGGCGTGGGAGAGACCCAGTACTTC. This codes for CASLPGVGETQYF. The chain combines TRBV7-2 with TRBJ2-5; D is unclear. Trimming shortened V by 8 bases and J by 4 bases, and 14 bases separated the two germline ends. CDR3 length: 13 residues. CDR1 is SGHTA, CDR2 FQGNSA, per germline.

The rearrangement joins TRBV10-3 to TRBJ1-4, with no clear D. The germline CDR1 and CDR2 sequences are ENHRY and SYGVKD. The CDR3 extends over 15 amino acids. Between the trimmed V and J ends, which lost 0 bases and 2 bases, there was a span of 7 bases. CDR3: CAISESRVTNEKLFF. The CDR3 coding sequence is TGTGCCATCAGTGAGTCGAGGGTTACTAATGAAAAACTGTTTTTT.

This chain uses TRBV28 with TRBJ1-3, with TRBD1 identical over 8 bases. J lost 6 bases, V lost 3 bases, and 4 bases had no gene match. From germline, CDR1 is MDHEN and CDR2 SYDVKM. The CDR3 runs to 14 residues. The CDR3 protein is CASSFQGAPNTIYF. The CDR3 DNA follows: TGTGCCAGCAGTTTCCAGGGGGCCCCAAACACCATATATTTT. Full variable domain (outside the CDR3, taken from reference TRBV28 and TRBJ1-3): DVKVTQSSRYLVKRTGEKVFLECVQDMDHENMFWYRQDPGLGLRLIYFSYDVKMKEKGDIPEGYSVSREKKERFSLILESASTNQTSMYLCASSFQGAPNTIYFGEGSWLTVV.

As to this clone: The same CDR3 also results from other DNA sequences found in this sample. The chain carries TRBV7-9 and TRBJ2-1; possible D gene TRBD2, 6 bases. Trimming shortened V by 5 bases and J by 8 bases, and 10 bases separated the two germline ends. From germline, CDR1 is SEHNR and CDR2 FQNEAQ (reference sequence). The CDR3 is 12 amino acids. DNA for the CDR3: TGTGCCAGCAGCCCCGGGAGCTATGAGCAGTTCTTC. Translating it yields CASSPGSYEQFF. The full variable domain, with the rest looked up from reference TRBV7-9 and TRBJ2-1, is DTGVSQNPRHKITKRGQNVTFRCDPISEHNRLYWYRQTLGQGPEFLTYFQNEAQLEKSRLLSDRFSAERPKGSFSTLEIQRTEQGDSAMYLCASSPGSYEQFFGPGTRLTVL.

The rearrangement joins TRBV6-6 to TRBJ1-2; 11 nucleotides align to TRBD1. This CDR3 has 17 residues. Germline V gene lookup returns CDR1 MNHNY and CDR2 SVGAGI (reference sequence). V lost 5 bases and J lost 0; bases outside the gene matches: 8. The CDR3 here is CASSQGQGEDPNYGYTF. CDR3 in DNA: TGTGCCAGCAGTCAGGGACAGGGGGAAGACCCTAACTATGGCTACACCTTC.

This clone occurred a few times. The chain employs TRBV6-1 and TRBJ1-4, with D possibly matching TRBD1 (5 bases). CDR1 MNHNS and CDR2 SASEGT come from the germline V gene. The CDR3 runs to 16 residues. V was pared by 4 bases and J by 3 bases, with 15 bases between. The CDR3 DNA is TGTGCCAGCAGTGCGCAACAGGAAAGCCCTAATGAAAAACTGTTTTTT. This sequence encodes CASSAQQESPNEKLFF.

The V call is TRBV27, the J call TRBJ2-7; 7 nucleotides line up with TRBD2. Looked up from germline, CDR1 is MNHEY and CDR2 is SMNVEV (reference sequence). V gave up 5 bases and J gave up 0 bases; unmatched junction bases: 7. CDR3 length equals 15 residues. The CDR3, as DNA: TGTGCCAGCAGTCAAAGCGGGGCCCTCTCCTACGAGCAGTACTTC. Protein product: CASSQSGALSYEQYF.

V and J are TRBV24-1 and TRBJ1-1, with TRBD1 matching 9 bases. The CDR3 sequence is 13 residues long. Germline V gene data show CDR1 as KGHDR and CDR2 as SFDVKD. Trimming cost V 9 bases and J 4 bases; bases outside gene matches: 5. Here the CDR3 reads CATGDREGTEAFF. The CDR3 DNA reads as TGTGCCACCGGGGACAGGGAAGGCACTGAAGCTTTCTTT.

The chain uses TRBV5-5 and TRBJ2-7, with 9 nucleotides matching TRBD2. Germline CDR1 SGHKS, CDR2 YYEKEE (reference sequence). The trim removed 4 bases at V and 5 bases at J, leaving 7 bases unmatched. The CDR3 is 14 amino acids. The CDR3 DNA reads as TGTGCCAGCAGCCTAGCGGGGACGGCCGACGAGCAGTACTTC. Translating it yields CASSLAGTADEQYF.

The rearrangement links TRBV7-9 to TRBJ1-3; D ambiguous. Germline-derived CDR1 and CDR2 are SEHNR and FQNEAQ (reference sequence). V shed 6 bases and J shed 4 bases, with 10 bases lying between them. The CDR3 runs 13 residues. This CDR3 reads CASSPPAGNTIYF. The CDR3 bases are TGTGCCAGCAGTCCTCCAGCGGGAAACACCATATATTTT. Full variable domain (missing parts from reference TRBV7-9 and TRBJ1-3): DTGVSQNPRHKITKRGQNVTFRCDPISEHNRLYWYRQTLGQGPEFLTYFQNEAQLEKSRLLSDRFSAERPKGSFSTLEIQRTEQGDSAMYLCASSPPAGNTIYFGEGSWLTVV.

This rearrangement joins TRBV5-8 to TRBJ1-2; TRBD1 agrees at 9 bases. V lost 4 bases to trimming and J lost 4 bases; unmatched junction nucleotides: 8. The germline V gene has CDR1 SGHTS and CDR2 YDEGEE. The CDR3 loop spans 15 amino acids. CDR3 residues: CASSLTPGQGYGYTF. In DNA form, the CDR3 reads TGTGCCAGCAGCCTGACACCGGGACAGGGCTATGGCTACACCTTC.

The gene calls are TRBV10-3 and TRBJ1-6; 9 bases agree with TRBD1. This CDR3 comprises 12 residues. The V gene end was trimmed by 11 bases and the J gene end by 7 bases; junction bases not matched to a gene: 3. The germline V gene encodes CDR1 ENHRY and CDR2 SYGVKD. Here the CDR3 reads CASGQGNSPLHF. In nucleotides, the CDR3 is TGTGCCTCGGGACAGGGAAATTCACCCCTCCACTTT.